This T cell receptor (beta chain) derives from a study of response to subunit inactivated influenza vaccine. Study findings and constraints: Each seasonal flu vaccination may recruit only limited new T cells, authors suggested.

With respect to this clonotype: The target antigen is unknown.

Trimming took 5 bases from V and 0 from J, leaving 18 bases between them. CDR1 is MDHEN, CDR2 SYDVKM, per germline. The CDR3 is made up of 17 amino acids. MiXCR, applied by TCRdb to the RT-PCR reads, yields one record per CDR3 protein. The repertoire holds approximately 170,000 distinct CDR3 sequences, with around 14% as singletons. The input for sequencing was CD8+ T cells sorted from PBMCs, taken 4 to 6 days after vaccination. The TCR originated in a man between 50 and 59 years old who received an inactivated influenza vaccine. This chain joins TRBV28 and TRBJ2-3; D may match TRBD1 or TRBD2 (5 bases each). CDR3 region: CASSGSGTFSSTDTQYF. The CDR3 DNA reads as TGTGCCAGCAGTGGATCCGGGACCTTTTCTAGCACAGATACGCAGTATTTT.